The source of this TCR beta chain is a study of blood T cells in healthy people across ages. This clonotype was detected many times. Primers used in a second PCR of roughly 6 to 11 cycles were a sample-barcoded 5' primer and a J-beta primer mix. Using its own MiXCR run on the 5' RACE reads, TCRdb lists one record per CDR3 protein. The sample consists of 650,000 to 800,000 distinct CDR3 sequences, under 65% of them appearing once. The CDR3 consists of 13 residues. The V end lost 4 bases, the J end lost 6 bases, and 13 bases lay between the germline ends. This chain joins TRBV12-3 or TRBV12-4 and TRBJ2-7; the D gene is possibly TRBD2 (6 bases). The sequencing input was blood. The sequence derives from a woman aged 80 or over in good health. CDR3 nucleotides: TGTGCCAGCAGTTCTGGGGGGTCGCGCGAGCAGTACTTC. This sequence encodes CASSSGGSREQYF.